A selection of T cell receptor beta chains follows, all from one sample in a study of blood T cell repertoires in COVID-19. Only in-frame clones appear in the TCRdb table, and some are missing; sequencing was by immunoSEQ multiplex PCR. This table has about 260,000 clones, more than 85% appearing once. The sequenced material came from peripheral blood. The receptors come from a person in their late teens or twenties with COVID-19, enrolled during active disease. CDR3s include the opening cysteine and the closing phenylalanine or tryptophan. A D gene is named only where the DNA matches it firmly. Clone size is not always given. Where it is, it says once, few, many or a class for expanded clones.

clone size: .
D gene: TRBD1
J gene: TRBJ2-1
V gene: TRBV29-1
CDR3 DNA: TGCAGCGCCTCAGGGGGCGCGGACAATGAGCAGTTCTTC
CDR3 protein: CSASGGADNEQFF

clone size: .
D gene: TRBD1
J gene: TRBJ1-4
V gene: TRBV2
CDR3 DNA: TGTGCCAGCACGGGACAGGGAGCGACTAATGAAAAACTGTTTTTT
CDR3 protein: CASTGQGATNEKLFF

clone size: .
D gene: .
J gene: TRBJ1-6
V gene: TRBV2
CDR3 DNA: TGTGCCAGCAGCGACAGGAATTCACCCCTCCACTTT
CDR3 protein: CASSDRNSPLHF

clone size: .
D gene: .
J gene: TRBJ2-5
V gene: TRBV5-4
CDR3 DNA: TGTGCCAGCACTAATCGGGGAGAAGAGACCCAGTACTTC
CDR3 protein: CASTNRGEETQYF

clone size: .
D gene: TRBD1
J gene: TRBJ1-1
V gene: TRBV5-1
CDR3 DNA: TGCGCCAGCAGCTTGGAGGGGGCTGGCACTGAAGCTTTCTTT
CDR3 protein: CASSLEGAGTEAFF

clone size: .
D gene: TRBD1
J gene: TRBJ1-1
V gene: TRBV6-5
CDR3 DNA: TGTGCCAGCAGTCAAAAAGGGGGCTTGGGTACTGAAGCTTTCTTT
CDR3 protein: CASSQKGGLGTEAFF

clone size: once
D gene: .
J gene: TRBJ2-5
V gene: TRBV6-1
CDR3 DNA: TGTGCCAGCAGTGAAGGCCCCGAGGGGGTAGGGACCCAGTACTTC
CDR3 protein: CASSEGPEGVGTQYF

clone size: .
D gene: TRBD1
J gene: TRBJ2-3
V gene: TRBV12-5
CDR3 DNA: TGTGCTAGTGGTCTCGGACAGGGCAACACAGATACGCAGTATTTT
CDR3 protein: CASGLGQGNTDTQYF

clone size: .
D gene: TRBD2
J gene: TRBJ2-7
V gene: TRBV5-1
CDR3 DNA: TGCGCCAGCACCGGGGGGAGCGGGTTCGCCTACGAGCAGTACTTC
CDR3 protein: CASTGGSGFAYEQYF

clone size: once
D gene: .
J gene: TRBJ2-1
V gene: TRBV7-9
CDR3 DNA: TGTGCCAGCCAGGGTCACAATGAGCAGTTCTTC
CDR3 protein: CASQGHNEQFF

clone size: .
D gene: TRBD2
J gene: TRBJ2-1
V gene: TRBV27
CDR3 DNA: TGTGCCAGCAGTTTATCGGGCCGGCTAGCGGGAGGGCTCTATGAGCAGTTCTTC
CDR3 protein: CASSLSGRLAGGLYEQFF

clone size: .
D gene: TRBD2
J gene: TRBJ2-5
V gene: TRBV5-1
CDR3 DNA: TGCGCCAGCAGCACTGGGACTAGCGGGAGGTTAGTCGGAGAGACCCAGTACTTC
CDR3 protein: CASSTGTSGRLVGETQYF